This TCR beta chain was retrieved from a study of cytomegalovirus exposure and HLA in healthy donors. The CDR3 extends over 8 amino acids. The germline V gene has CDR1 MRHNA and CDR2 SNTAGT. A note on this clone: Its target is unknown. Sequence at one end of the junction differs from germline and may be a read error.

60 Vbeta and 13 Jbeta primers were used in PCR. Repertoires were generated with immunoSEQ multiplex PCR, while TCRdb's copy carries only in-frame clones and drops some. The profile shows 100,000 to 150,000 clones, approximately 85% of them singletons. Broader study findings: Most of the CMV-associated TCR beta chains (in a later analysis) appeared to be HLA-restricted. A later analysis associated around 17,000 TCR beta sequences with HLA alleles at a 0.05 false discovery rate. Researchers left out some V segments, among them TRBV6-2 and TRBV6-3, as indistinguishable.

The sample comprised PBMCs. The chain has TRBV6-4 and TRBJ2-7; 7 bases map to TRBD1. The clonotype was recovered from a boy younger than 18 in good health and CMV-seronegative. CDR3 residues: CASTHRGF. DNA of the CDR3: TGTGCCAGCACGCACAGGGGCTTC.